Each of the 20 T cell receptor beta chains below was sequenced from the same sample in a study of OX40 agonist ivuxolimab in advanced cancers. Data came from immunoSEQ multiplex PCR; TCRdb stores just in-frame clones and leaves some out. The sample shows over 60,000 clones, about 85% of them seen only once. The starting material was CD4+ or CD8+ T cells sorted from blood, obtained in a trial of the OX40 agonist ivuxolimab. These receptors all come from an adult with an advanced solid tumor such as melanoma, head and neck, liver or kidney cancer.

The chain combines TRBV15 with TRBJ1-1; 7 bases align to TRBD1. The CDR3 is 13 amino acids. CDR1 and CDR2 (germline): LNHNV, YYDKDF (reference sequence). V trimming: 2 bases; J trimming: 5 bases; junction bases outside the gene matches: 2. In DNA, the CDR3 is TGTGCCACCAGCAGAAACAGGGGAACTGAAGCTTTCTTT. Protein product: CATSRNRGTEAFF.

The chain combines TRBV18 with TRBJ2-5; D remains unclear. The germline V and J ends were trimmed by 0 bases and 5 bases, with 10 bases remaining between them. Germline V gene lookup returns CDR1 KGHSH and CDR2 LQKENI. The CDR3 is 14 amino acids. CDR3 nucleotides: TGTGCCAGCTCACCACCGCAACTTGAGGAGACCCAGTACTTC. Translating gives CASSPPQLEETQYF.

The V call is TRBV14, the J call TRBJ2-5; 9 bases align to TRBD2. The CDR3 totals 13 residues. Unmatched junction bases numbered 4, after V lost 4 bases and J lost 7 bases. Germline CDR1 and CDR2: SGHDN and FVKESK. CDR3 sequence: CASSPARGGTQYF. The CDR3, as DNA: TGTGCCAGCAGCCCCGCGCGGGGGGGGACCCAGTACTTC.

The chain couples TRBV25-1 to TRBJ1-5; perhaps TRBD1 as D (6 bases). V was clipped by 5 bases and J by 6 bases, with 17 bases between them. The CDR3 is made up of 15 amino acids. Germline CDR1 reads MGHDK; CDR2 reads SYGVNS. The CDR3 sequence: CASSPRGAPTQPQHF. The DNA for the CDR3 is TGTGCCAGCAGTCCACGGGGGGCGCCCACTCAGCCCCAGCATTTT.

The genes are TRBV5-8 and TRBJ2-1, with 8 bases fitting TRBD1. The CDR3 contains 14 residues. CDR1 SGHTS and CDR2 YDEGEE come from the germline V gene. The V gene end was trimmed by 5 bases and the J gene end by 6 bases; junction bases not matched to a gene: 7. CDR3 loop: CASRGQEFINEQFF. CDR3 DNA: TGTGCCAGCAGGGGACAGGAGTTTATCAATGAGCAGTTCTTC.

The V gene is TRBV5-1, the J gene TRBJ1-1; D gene uncertain. The CDR3 is 14 residues long. V was pared by 3 bases and J by 0 bases, with 9 bases between. The germline V gene encodes CDR1 SGHRS and CDR2 YFSETQ. CDR3 bases: TGCGCCAGCAGCTCCCGGACGGTGAACACTGAAGCTTTCTTT. As protein: CASSSRTVNTEAFF.

The chain links TRBV4-1 to TRBJ1-4, with D hard to call. Germline loops: CDR1 MGHRA, CDR2 YSYEKL. The CDR3 length is 16 residues. Trimming removed 1 base at V and 0 bases at J, with 9 bases between. The CDR3 loop reads CASSQGARATNEKLFF. The CDR3 DNA follows: TGCGCCAGCAGCCAAGGGGCCCGTGCAACTAATGAAAAACTGTTTTTT.

The chain employs TRBV28 and TRBJ2-3; the D gene is possibly TRBD1 (5 bases). Germline-derived CDR1 and CDR2 are MDHEN and SYDVKM. Trimming stripped 7 bases from V and 0 bases from J, with 11 bases between. The CDR3 is 14 residues long. CDR3 loop: CASTRQGSTDTQYF. In DNA form, the CDR3 reads TGTGCCAGCACGAGGCAGGGAAGCACAGATACGCAGTATTTT.

The chain is built from TRBV28 and TRBJ2-1, with 7 bases identical to TRBD1. CDR3 length equals 15 residues. Germline assignment: CDR1 MDHEN and CDR2 SYDVKM. The ends lost 7 bases at V and 2 bases at J; junction bases unmatched: 8. CDR3 protein: CASTLIGTAYNEQFF. Here the CDR3 DNA reads TGTGCCAGCACCCTTATAGGGACAGCCTACAATGAGCAGTTCTTC.

This clone was observed a few times. The chain joins TRBV7-9 to TRBJ2-3; either TRBD1 or TRBD2 may fit D (5 bases each). Trimming left V 4 bases short and J 1 base short, with 12 bases between. The germline gives CDR1 SEHNR, CDR2 FQNEAQ (reference sequence). The CDR3 spans 15 residues. CDR3 amino acids: CASSSTGRGTDTQYF. The DNA of the CDR3 is TGTGCCAGCAGCTCAACGGGGCGGGGCACAGATACGCAGTATTTT.

This clone was observed a single time. The V and J genes are TRBV5-1 and TRBJ1-1; possible D gene TRBD1, 5 bases. Trimming took 2 bases from V and 3 from J, leaving 8 bases between them. Germline V CDR1 and CDR2: SGHRS, YFSETQ. The CDR3 extends over 13 amino acids. The CDR3 here is CASSLQAYTEAFF. The CDR3, as DNA: TGCGCCAGCAGCTTACAGGCTTACACTGAAGCTTTCTTT.

The chain is built from TRBV2 and TRBJ2-2; perhaps TRBD1 as D (6 bases). Trimming removed 6 bases at V and 6 bases at J, with 14 bases between. Per germline, CDR1 SNHLY and CDR2 FYNNEI. The CDR3 sequence is 14 residues long. CDR3 region: CASRKTGLAGELFF. CDR3 bases: TGTGCCAGCAGGAAAACAGGGCTAGCCGGGGAGCTGTTTTTT.

Points on this clone: Other DNA sequences of this sample code for an identical CDR3. The chain couples TRBV25-1 to TRBJ1-5; D is unresolved. The V gene's germline CDR1 is MGHDK and CDR2 SYGVNS. This CDR3 region has 13 residues. V lost 4 bases, J lost 0 bases, and 4 bases lay in between. In DNA, the CDR3 is TGTGCCAGCAGTGCACTTAGCAATCAGCCCCAGCATTTT. It translates to CASSALSNQPQHF.

The table lists this clone with a count of one. CDR3 in DNA: TGTGCCAGCTCATCCGGACAGGGGGATGTCGGGGAGCTGTTTTTT. Residues: CASSSGQGDVGELFF. V is TRBV18 and J is TRBJ2-2; TRBD1 matches 10 bases. The CDR3 is made up of 15 amino acids. V was clipped by 5 bases and J by 7 bases; unmatched bases: 7. The germline V gene encodes CDR1 KGHSH and CDR2 LQKENI.

The V call is TRBV9, the J call TRBJ1-4; the D is unclear. CDR1 and CDR2 from the germline V gene are SGDLS and YYNGEE. V lost 3 bases to trimming and J lost 5 bases, with 8 bases between them. The CDR3 loop spans 13 amino acids. The CDR3 is CASSGTRNEKLFF. CDR3 bases: TGTGCCAGCAGCGGGACCCGGAATGAAAAACTGTTTTTT.

This chain links TRBV5-4 with TRBJ1-1; D is ambiguous. This CDR3 region has 15 residues. The V gene lost 2 bases and the J gene lost 11 bases, with 22 bases spanning the gap. Per germline, CDR1 SGHNT and CDR2 YYREEE (reference sequence). The CDR3 region is CASSLEDYGQSTAFF. The CDR3 DNA reads as TGTGCCAGCAGCTTAGAGGATTACGGTCAATCCACGGCTTTCTTT. The full variable domain, its missing parts supplied by reference TRBV5-4 and TRBJ1-1, is ETGVTQSPTHLIKTRGQQVTLRCSSQSGHNTVSWYQQALGQGPQFIFQYYREEENGRGNFPPRFSGLQFPNYSSELNVNALELDDSALYLCASSLEDYGQSTAFFGQGTRLTVV.

This clone was counted between two and nine times. The chain has TRBV5-1 and TRBJ2-1; 12 bases are shared with TRBD2. J lost 2 bases, V lost 3 bases, and 9 bases had no gene match. CDR1 is SGHRS and CDR2 is YFSETQ in the germline V gene. This CDR3 is 18 amino acids long. The CDR3 DNA sequence: TGCGCCAGCAGCTCATTTGGACTAGCGGGAACCCCCTACAATGAGCAGTTCTTC. Protein: CASSSFGLAGTPYNEQFF. The full variable domain, completed using reference TRBV5-1 and TRBJ2-1, is KAGVTQTPRYLIKTRGQQVTLSCSPISGHRSVSWYQQTPGQGLQFLFEYFSETQRNKGNFPGRFSGRQFSNSRSEMNVSTLELGDSALYLCASSSFGLAGTPYNEQFFGPGTRLTVL.

This chain joins TRBV2 and TRBJ2-7; 10 bases align to TRBD1. V lost 7 bases to trimming and J lost 4 bases; unmatched junction nucleotides: 10. CDR1 and CDR2 from the germline V gene are SNHLY and FYNNEI. CDR3 size: 15 residues. CDR3 sequence reads: CASNLPGQGTYEQYF. As DNA, the CDR3 is TGTGCCAGCAACCTACCGGGACAGGGGACGTACGAGCAGTACTTC.

This clone has just one count. The V gene is TRBV5-6, the J gene TRBJ2-5; 7 bases align to TRBD2. Trimming cost V 0 bases and J 5 bases; bases outside gene matches: 1. Germline-derived CDR1 and CDR2 are SGHDT and YYEEEE. The CDR3 extends over 13 amino acids. CDR3 DNA sequence: TGTGCCAGCAGCTTGGTGGGAGGGGAGACCCAGTACTTC. Translated, it gives CASSLVGGETQYF.

This clone was counted a single time. The V gene is TRBV5-1, the J gene TRBJ1-1, with a tentative D call TRBD1 (5 bases). The CDR3 contains 17 residues. In germline, CDR1 is SGHRS, CDR2 YFSETQ. Trimming left V 0 bases short and J 3 bases short, with 18 bases between. CDR3 sequence: CASSLGSGSGRDTEAFF. The CDR3 DNA reads as TGCGCCAGCAGCTTGGGGTCTGGGTCAGGGCGCGACACTGAAGCTTTCTTT.